One and the same sample provided the 7 T cell receptor beta chains below, sequenced in a study of blood T cell repertoires in COVID-19. Clones were sequenced by immunoSEQ multiplex PCR, and TCRdb holds only the in-frame ones, with some missing. The table records over 250,000 clones, around 87% of them present only once. Sequenced: peripheral blood. These TCRs come from a woman in her fifties or sixties with acute or convalescent COVID-19.

V usage is TRBV27 and J usage is TRBJ1-2, with TRBD1 identical over 7 bases. This CDR3 is 17 amino acids long. V was clipped by 2 bases and J by 6 bases; unmatched bases: 15. The germline V gene has CDR1 MNHEY and CDR2 SMNVEV (reference sequence). The CDR3 sequence: CASSLKYRGDRKNGYTF. The CDR3 nucleotides are TGTGCCAGCAGTTTAAAATACAGGGGTGATCGTAAGAATGGCTACACCTTC.

The chain combines TRBV2 with TRBJ2-5; TRBD2 matches at 11 bases. The germline gives CDR1 SNHLY, CDR2 FYNNEI. With 3 bases clipped from V and 5 bases from J, the junction kept 2 bases outside the gene matches. This CDR3 contains 14 residues. The CDR3 DNA reads TGTGCCAGCAGTGAGTTAGCGGGAGGGGAGACCCAGTACTTC. It codes for CASSELAGGETQYF.

This clone was seen once. The rearrangement joins TRBV24-1 to TRBJ1-5; 9 bases are shared with TRBD1. V lost 4 bases, J lost 7 bases, and 10 bases stayed unmatched. The CDR3 contains 16 residues. From germline, CDR1 is KGHDR and CDR2 SFDVKD. DNA for the CDR3: TGTGCCACCAGTGACACTAAACAGGGGGCGCGGCAGCCCCAGCATTTT. It translates to CATSDTKQGARQPQHF.

The chain combines TRBV5-1 with TRBJ1-1; D ambiguous. This CDR3 is built from 14 residues. V lost 5 bases and J lost 5, with 16 bases in between. The germline V gene encodes CDR1 SGHRS and CDR2 YFSETQ. The CDR3 sequence is CASRFGGLMTEAFF. The CDR3 DNA reads TGCGCCAGCAGATTCGGCGGGCTCATGACTGAAGCTTTCTTT.

This clone was recorded only once. The chain couples TRBV6-5 to TRBJ1-2, with TRBD1 matching over 9 bases. V lost 5 bases to trimming and J lost 8 bases; unmatched junction nucleotides: 9. Germline V gene data show CDR1 as MNHEY and CDR2 as SVGAGI. The CDR3 has 14 residues. CDR3: CASSPSTGGYGYTF. As DNA, the CDR3 is TGTGCCAGCAGTCCATCGACAGGGGGTTACGGCTACACCTTC.

The chain combines TRBV4-2 with TRBJ2-7; perhaps TRBD2 as D (7 bases). The CDR3 is 17 residues long. Trimming removed 1 base at V and 5 bases at J, with 21 bases between. Germline V gene data show CDR1 as LGHNA and CDR2 as YNFKEQ. CDR3 sequence (DNA): TGTGCCAGCAGCCAAGTACTCATACGGGGGGCGGTCAACGAGCAGTACTTC. The encoded protein is CASSQVLIRGAVNEQYF.

The chain carries TRBV28 and TRBJ2-7; 7 bases fit TRBD1. Germline trimming cut 8 bases from V and 5 bases from J; bases unmatched to any gene: 15. Per the germline V gene, CDR1 is MDHEN and CDR2 is SYDVKM. This CDR3 contains 15 residues. CDR3 sequence: CASRTYRGKPHEQYF. The DNA for the CDR3 is TGTGCCAGCCGGACGTACAGGGGTAAACCCCACGAGCAGTACTTC.